Below, 29 T cell receptor beta chains from the same sample are listed, as sequenced in a study of T cell repertoires in cytomegalovirus infection. Each CDR3 protein is one row after TCRdb ran MiXCR on the reads. Of 150,000 to 200,000 distinct CDR3 sequences detected, roughly 14% appear once; the ten largest clones hold 25% to 30%. Specimen: PBMCs. The source of these receptors is a human donor in good health (CMV status not recorded). Some clones in this sample may be carry-over from other donors' samples.

The chain carries TRBV5-1 and TRBJ2-2; unclear D gene. Germline loops: CDR1 SGHRS, CDR2 YFSETQ. V was trimmed by 2 bases and J by 2 bases, leaving 16 bases between them. The CDR3 sequence is 17 residues long. The chain's CDR3 is CASSFRTAQPNTGELFF. CDR3 DNA sequence: TGCGCCAGCAGCTTCCGGACGGCCCAGCCCAACACCGGGGAGCTGTTTTTT.

Points on this clonotype: This may arise from a read error, as a much more abundant clone is one base away. This rearrangement joins TRBV28 to TRBJ1-2; 7 bases align to TRBD1. In germline, CDR1 is MDHEN, CDR2 SYDVKM. The junction had 4 bases not matched to a gene; V was cut back by 3 bases and J by 6 bases. The CDR3 consists of 13 residues. CDR3 nucleotide sequence: TGTGCCAGCAGTTTTCCCAGGGGGGATGGCTACACCTTC. Protein product: CASSFPRGDGYTF.

This clonotype was recorded many times. V is TRBV27 and J is TRBJ1-2; D is unresolved. The CDR3 covers 15 residues. CDR1 and CDR2 (germline): MNHEY, SMNVEV (reference sequence). V was cut by 0 bases and J by 5 bases, with 13 bases left in between. This chain's CDR3 is CASSLSTAKPYGYTF. The CDR3 nucleotides read TGTGCCAGCAGTTTATCAACAGCTAAACCTTATGGCTACACCTTC.

This clonotype occurred a few times. The chain is built from TRBV10-3 and TRBJ2-2, with 9 bases matching TRBD1. In germline, CDR1 is ENHRY, CDR2 SYGVKD. V lost 8 bases, J lost 8 bases, and 6 bases stayed unmatched. The length of the CDR3 is 13 residues. CDR3 in DNA: TGTGCCATCCCCGGGACAGGGTCTGGGGAGCTGTTTTTT. Translating gives CAIPGTGSGELFF.

Note on this clonotype: A much bigger clone sits one base away, suggesting this may be a read error. This rearrangement joins TRBV7-2 to TRBJ2-3, with D unresolved. From germline, CDR1 is SGHTA and CDR2 FQGNSA. The CDR3 extends over 16 amino acids. The CDR3, as DNA: TGTGCCAGCGGCTTACGGTCAACAGCTAGCACAGATACGCAGTATTTT. Protein sequence: CASGLRSTASTDTQYF.

This sequence joins TRBV12-5 and TRBJ2-3; D is unresolved. The V end lost 7 bases, the J end lost 0 bases, and 11 bases lay between the germline ends. In germline, CDR1 is LGHNT, CDR2 FRNRAP. The CDR3 is 14 residues long. CDR3 in DNA: TGTGCTAGTGCACGCCTCGACAGCACAGATACGCAGTATTTT. This sequence encodes CASARLDSTDTQYF.

V and J are TRBV7-6 and TRBJ1-1; no definite D call. The germline V gene has CDR1 SGHVS and CDR2 FNYEAQ. V lost 5 bases and J 3 bases, leaving 13 bases between the germline ends. The CDR3 consists of 14 residues. The CDR3 nucleotides read TGTGCCAGCAGCCCACATACCCGGGACACTGAAGCTTTCTTT. Protein product: CASSPHTRDTEAFF.

There are a few counts of this clonotype. The chain links TRBV7-9 to TRBJ2-7, with D hard to call. Germline values: CDR1 SEHNR, CDR2 FQNEAQ (reference sequence). V lost 3 bases and J lost 5, with 11 bases in between. The CDR3 has 13 amino acids. Written as DNA, the CDR3 is TGTGCCAGCAGCTTTTCCTACAGCCACGAGCAGTACTTC. Translated: CASSFSYSHEQYF.

The chain uses TRBV27 and TRBJ2-7; D is possibly TRBD1 (5 bases). The germline V gene has CDR1 MNHEY and CDR2 SMNVEV (reference sequence). Deletions cut 0 bases from V and 2 bases from J, with 14 bases between. The CDR3 is made up of 16 amino acids. The CDR3 protein is CASSLSIRAQTYEQYF. DNA for the CDR3: TGTGCCAGCAGTTTATCGATCAGGGCCCAAACCTACGAGCAGTACTTC.

The chain has TRBV9 and TRBJ2-7, with 8 bases fitting TRBD2. Germline V gives CDR1 SGDLS, CDR2 YYNGEE. This CDR3 spans 15 amino acids. Trimming took 3 bases from V and 4 from J; bases not matched to a gene: 9. In DNA, the CDR3 is TGTGCCAGCAGCGAGACTAGCGCAAAAGTATACGAGCAGTACTTC. Encoded protein: CASSETSAKVYEQYF.

Comments on this clonotype: A much larger clone lies a single base off, so this may be a read error. This is likely a read error, given that the CDR3 carries no conserved phenylalanine or tryptophan at its end. This chain uses TRBV20-1 with TRBJ1-1; D is unresolved. This CDR3 spans 13 amino acids. CDR1 is DFQATT, CDR2 SNEGSKA, per germline (reference sequence). Trimming cost V 3 bases and J 7 bases, with 15 bases left between them. CDR3 in DNA: TGCAGTGCTAGCGGAGGGAGAATTAGTGAAGCTTTCTCT. Its translation is CSASGGRISEAFS.

The V call is TRBV6-8, the J call TRBJ2-7, with unresolved D. CDR1 is MNHGY and CDR2 is SAAAGT in the germline V gene. The CDR3 is 11 residues long. The V end was cut by 5 bases, the J end by 6 bases, with 8 bases between. CDR3 sequence reads: CASSTPREQYF. CDR3 coding DNA: TGTGCCAGCAGTACCCCCCGCGAGCAGTACTTC.

For this clonotype: This clone may be a read error of a much larger clone one base away. The rearrangement joins TRBV7-3 to TRBJ2-7, with a tentative D call TRBD2 (5 bases). The CDR3 sequence is 14 residues long. CDR1 is SGHTA and CDR2 is FQGTGA in the germline V gene. The V end lost 11 bases, the J end lost 6 bases, and 23 bases lay between the germline ends. This CDR3 is CAGYPEELVGEQYF. Here the CDR3 DNA reads TGTGCCGGCTATCCCGAGGAACTAGTAGGCGAGCAGTACTTC.

A few counts support this clonotype. The chain recombines TRBV28 with TRBJ1-1, with D uncertain. The CDR3 extends over 14 amino acids. CDR1 MDHEN and CDR2 SYDVKM come from the germline V gene. V gave up 3 bases and J gave up 0 bases, with 8 bases separating them. The CDR3 nucleotides read TGTGCCAGCAGTTTGGGCAGGATGAACACTGAAGCTTTCTTT. Translating it yields CASSLGRMNTEAFF. The full variable domain, with the rest looked up from reference TRBV28 and TRBJ1-1, is DVKVTQSSRYLVKRTGEKVFLECVQDMDHENMFWYRQDPGLGLRLIYFSYDVKMKEKGDIPEGYSVSREKKERFSLILESASTNQTSMYLCASSLGRMNTEAFFGQGTRLTVV.

This clonotype was counted between two and nine times. V usage is TRBV5-1 and J usage is TRBJ1-5; no firm D call. CDR1 SGHRS and CDR2 YFSETQ come from the germline V gene. This CDR3 is built from 14 residues. Trimming cost V 4 bases and J 5 bases, with 13 bases left between them. This CDR3 is CASSPDSLYQPQHF. DNA for the CDR3: TGCGCCAGCAGCCCCGATAGTTTGTATCAGCCCCAGCATTTT.

This clonotype was detected a few times. This chain links TRBV28 with TRBJ1-2; the D gene is possibly TRBD1 (6 bases). There are 15 residues in the CDR3. The V and J ends lost 7 bases and 8 bases respectively, with 23 bases between them. The V gene's germline CDR1 is MDHEN and CDR2 SYDVKM. The CDR3 DNA reads as TGTGCCAGCATAACATTAGGGGGGACTTTAAAGGGCTACACCTTC. Translating it yields CASITLGGTLKGYTF.

This clonotype was seen only once. A much larger clonotype is one base distant, so this may be a read error. The chain combines TRBV6-5 with TRBJ2-3; TRBD2 matches 10 bases. J lost 0 bases, V lost 6 bases, and 6 bases had no gene match. The CDR3 runs 16 residues. In germline, CDR1 is MNHEY, CDR2 SVGAGI. CDR3 in DNA: TGTGCCAGCAGCCGGGGACTAGCGCCTAGCACAGATACGCAGTATTTT. The encoded protein is CASSRGLAPSTDTQYF.

The V gene is TRBV15, the J gene TRBJ2-1, with D uncertain. Germline V lookup: CDR1 LNHNV, CDR2 YYDKDF (reference sequence). Between the trimmed V and J ends, which lost 9 bases and 0 bases, there was a span of 12 bases. The length of the CDR3 is 14 residues. CDR3 nucleotides: TGTGCCACTAAGCCCCGGAGCTCCTACAATGAGCAGTTCTTC. This codes for CATKPRSSYNEQFF.

In its sample, this clonotype was seen many times. The chain couples TRBV7-9 to TRBJ2-1; no clear D. Germline CDR1 SEHNR, CDR2 FQNEAQ (reference sequence). V was trimmed by 1 base and J by 0 bases, leaving 7 bases between them. The CDR3 has 15 amino acids. The DNA for the CDR3 is TGTGCCAGCAGCTTAGGACCCAACTCCTACAATGAGCAGTTCTTC. It translates to CASSLGPNSYNEQFF.

This clonotype came up many times. V usage is TRBV7-2 and J usage is TRBJ2-7, with 8 bases aligning to TRBD1. J lost 5 bases, V lost 3 bases, and 6 bases had no gene match. Germline V gene lookup returns CDR1 SGHTA and CDR2 FQGNSA. The length of the CDR3 is 14 residues. The CDR3 sequence: CASSFRTGPHEQYF. CDR3 in DNA: TGTGCCAGCAGCTTCCGGACAGGGCCCCACGAGCAGTACTTC.

The rearrangement links TRBV19 to TRBJ1-1; 11 bases agree with TRBD1. The trim removed 5 bases at V and 5 bases at J, leaving 1 base unmatched. CDR1 is LNHDA, CDR2 SQIVND, per germline (reference sequence). The CDR3 spans 13 residues. The CDR3 region is CASSGTGGTEAFF. The DNA of the CDR3 is TGTGCCAGTAGTGGGACAGGGGGAACTGAAGCTTTCTTT.

This clonotype has ten or more counts. J is TRBJ2-1 and V is TRBV7-3, with a tentative D call TRBD2 (6 bases). V gave up 5 bases and J gave up 9 bases, with 20 bases separating them. CDR1 SGHTA and CDR2 FQGTGA come from the germline V gene. The CDR3 is made up of 15 amino acids. CDR3 loop: CASSPGTLAGGEQFF. CDR3 nucleotides: TGTGCCAGCAGCCCCGGGACCCTCGCCGGGGGTGAGCAGTTCTTC.

This clonotype was counted between two and nine times. The chain employs TRBV18 and TRBJ2-7, with 9 bases aligning to TRBD2. Trimming removed 6 bases from V and 4 bases from J; junction bases left unmatched: 4. The CDR3 has 13 amino acids. Germline V CDR1 and CDR2: KGHSH, LQKENI. The CDR3 coding sequence is TGTGCCAGCTCTCAGCGGGAGGTTTACGAGCAGTACTTC. It specifies CASSQREVYEQYF.

Of note for this clonotype: This may be a read error: a much more frequent sequence differs by one nucleotide. The CDR3 DNA is TGTGCCAGCAGGGTTTGGGGGGGCGGTGAGACCCAGTACTTC. It codes for CASRVWGGGETQYF. The chain uses TRBV12-3 or TRBV12-4 and TRBJ2-5, with D maybe TRBD2 (7 bases). The CDR3 totals 14 residues. V lost 6 bases to trimming and J lost 5 bases, with 16 bases between them.

This clonotype was detected a few times. The genes are TRBV6-6 and TRBJ2-2; D is perhaps TRBD2 (6 bases). The CDR3 has 17 amino acids. Germline lookup yields CDR1 MNHNY and CDR2 SVGAGI (reference sequence). V shed 2 bases and J shed 0 bases, with 13 bases lying between them. CDR3 DNA sequence: TGTGCCAGCAGTTACCCCTCTAGCGAGGCGAACACCGGGGAGCTGTTTTTT. As protein: CASSYPSSEANTGELFF.

Many counts were recorded for this clonotype. The rearrangement joins TRBV7-3 to TRBJ2-3, with 9 positions matching TRBD2. Trimming at V came to 5 bases and at J to 2 bases, leaving 8 bases not matched to a gene. The CDR3 covers 16 residues. Germline V gene sequence: CDR1 SGHTA, CDR2 FQGTGA. CDR3 in amino acids: CASSIFAGGVTDTQYF. In DNA form, the CDR3 reads TGTGCCAGCAGCATCTTTGCGGGGGGGGTCACAGATACGCAGTATTTT.

This clonotype appeared many times. The chain carries TRBV7-9 and TRBJ2-2; D ambiguous. The V end was cut by 1 base, the J end by 9 bases, with 3 bases between. CDR3 length: 11 amino acids. Germline lookup yields CDR1 SEHNR and CDR2 FQNEAQ (reference sequence). CDR3 protein: CASSLERELFF. CDR3 nucleotides: TGTGCCAGCAGCTTAGAGCGGGAGCTGTTTTTT.

This sequence joins TRBV12-3 or TRBV12-4 and TRBJ1-2; 8 bases map to TRBD1. The CDR3 is 14 residues long. V lost 5 bases and J lost 9; bases outside the gene matches: 11. CDR3 amino acids: CASSQTGTGRSYTF. The CDR3 bases are TGTGCCAGCAGTCAGACCGGGACAGGTAGAAGCTACACCTTC.

The rearrangement links TRBV29-1 to TRBJ2-1, with TRBD1 matching 9 bases. Per the germline V gene, CDR1 is SQVTM and CDR2 is ANQGSEA. Trimming cost V 5 bases and J 12 bases; bases outside gene matches: 11. CDR3 size: 13 residues. CDR3 nucleotide sequence: TGCAGCGTTCGTAAGGGACAGGGTGGAGGGCAGTTCTTC. This encodes CSVRKGQGGGQFF.